A single sample gave rise to the 24 T cell receptor beta chains below, sequenced in a study of identical twins listed by TCRdb under 2016. The method was 5' RACE. TCRdb records Illumina HiSeq 2000 as the sequencer. TCRdb applied fastp at Q25 and MiXCR to the public reads, then kept only in-frame beta chains. CDR3 protein sequences are deduplicated, and each keeps its most common genes and DNA. In all, the sample holds about 890,000 distinct CDR3 sequences, and roughly an eighth of those were seen once. The biggest ten clones account for about 1.5% of the sample. These records were also assigned to another study, of yellow fever vaccine responses in identical twins.

The specimen sequenced was PBMCs. The receptors here all came from a woman aged 18 to 35 in good health.

This clonotype was counted between two and nine times. Sequence at one end of the junction differs from germline and may be a read error. The V and J genes are TRBV4-2 and TRBJ2-2, with 9 bases aligning to TRBD2. The CDR3 is 17 amino acids. Germline V gene data show CDR1 as LGHNA and CDR2 as YNFKEQ. CDR3 amino acids: CASSQDLSGGNPGELFF. The DNA for the CDR3 is TGTGCCAGCAGCCAAGATCTCAGCGGGGGGAACCCCGGGGAGCTGTTTTTT.

The chain has TRBV11-2 and TRBJ2-7, with D perhaps TRBD2 (6 bases). The V gene's germline CDR1 is SGHAT and CDR2 FQNNGV. This CDR3 is built from 18 residues. Trimming shortened V by 8 bases and J by 3 bases, and 29 bases separated the two germline ends. The DNA of the CDR3 is TGTGCCAGCGGGGTTAGGGAGGCGGGAAAACTAACCAACTACGAGCAGTACTTC. The encoded protein is CASGVREAGKLTNYEQYF.

The genes are TRBV20-1 and TRBJ2-7, with TRBD2 matching 13 bases. The CDR3 has 18 residues. Per the germline V gene, CDR1 is DFQATT and CDR2 is SNEGSKA (reference sequence). The ends lost 5 bases at V and 2 bases at J; junction bases unmatched: 15. For the CDR3, the DNA is TGCAGTGCTTGCCCTACTAGCGGGGGGGAAGGATTCGCCTACGAGCAGTACGTC. As protein: CSACPTSGGEGFAYEQYV.

The J gene is TRBJ1-5, the V gene TRBV6-5; D uncertain. This CDR3 region has 16 residues. Germline V gene lookup returns CDR1 MNHEY and CDR2 SVGAGI. Trimming removed 0 bases at V and 0 bases at J, with 9 bases between. CDR3 region: CASSYSGKYSNQPQHF. For the CDR3, the DNA is TGTGCCAGCAGTTACTCGGGCAAATATAGCAATCAGCCCCAGCATTTT.

This clonotype came up a few times. This chain links TRBV5-1 with TRBJ2-1; 8 bases agree with TRBD2. The CDR3 covers 15 residues. Trimming at V came to 3 bases and at J to 9 bases, leaving 11 bases not matched to a gene. The V gene's germline CDR1 is SGHRS and CDR2 YFSETQ. The DNA of the CDR3 is TGCGCCAGCAGCTGGGGGTCTAGCGGGTGGTTTGAGCAGTTCTTC. Protein sequence: CASSWGSSGWFEQFF.

This clonotype was counted a few times. V gene TRBV5-5 combines with J gene TRBJ2-2, with no clear D. V was pared by 2 bases and J by 7 bases, with 9 bases between. Germline values: CDR1 SGHKS, CDR2 YYEKEE (reference sequence). CDR3 size: 13 residues. CDR3 sequence: CASSFIVVGELFF. In DNA, the CDR3 is TGTGCCAGCAGCTTTATCGTGGTCGGGGAGCTGTTTTTT. The full variable domain, with the rest looked up from reference TRBV5-5 and TRBJ2-2, is DAGVTQSPTHLIKTRGQQVTLRCSPISGHKSVSWYQQVLGQGPQFIFQYYEKEERGRGNFPDRFSARQFPNYSSELNVNALLLGDSALYLCASSFIVVGELFFGEGSRLTVL.

This clonotype appeared a few times. J is TRBJ2-2 and V is TRBV3-1; D assignment may be TRBD1 or TRBD2 (5 bases each). There are 12 residues in the CDR3. Germline loops: CDR1 LGHDT, CDR2 YNNKEL (reference sequence). Deletions cut 5 bases from V and 10 bases from J, with 11 bases between. The CDR3 DNA sequence: TGTGCCAGCAGCAGGGGAGTGGTGGAGCTGTTTTTT. This sequence encodes CASSRGVVELFF.

The chain recombines TRBV27 with TRBJ2-3; 14 nucleotides agree with TRBD2. The trim removed 6 bases at V and 2 bases at J, leaving 7 bases unmatched. This CDR3 is built from 17 residues. Germline CDR1 reads MNHEY; CDR2 reads SMNVEV (reference sequence). The CDR3 spells CASSYGTSGGLTDTQYF. In DNA, the CDR3 is TGTGCCAGCAGCTACGGGACTAGCGGGGGTCTCACAGATACGCAGTATTTT.

The chain has TRBV25-1 and TRBJ2-4, with D possibly TRBD2 on 6 matching bases. This CDR3 is 12 amino acids long. With 2 bases removed from V and 13 bases from J, the gap between germline ends came to 12 bases. CDR1 and CDR2 from the germline V gene are MGHDK and SYGVNS. The CDR3 sequence: CASSEGGRGQYF. The DNA of the CDR3 is TGTGCCAGCAGTGAAGGAGGGCGGGGACAGTACTTC.

This clonotype showed up just a few times. The chain is built from TRBV3-1 and TRBJ1-6; the D is unclear. CDR3 length: 14 amino acids. V was shortened by 4 bases and J by 10 bases, with 14 bases between the two germline ends. Germline V gene sequence: CDR1 LGHDT, CDR2 YNNKEL (reference sequence). The CDR3 nucleotides are TGTGCCAGCAGCCCCCGGGCCCGAGGATCACCCCTCCACTTT. This codes for CASSPRARGSPLHF.

This chain uses TRBV28 with TRBJ2-1; D perhaps matches TRBD1 (5 bases). CDR1 and CDR2 (germline): MDHEN, SYDVKM. Trimming shortened V by 3 bases and J by 0 bases, and 9 bases separated the two germline ends. The CDR3 sequence is 15 residues long. The CDR3 sequence: CASSFWGGSYNEQFF. The DNA for the CDR3 is TGTGCCAGCAGTTTCTGGGGCGGCTCCTACAATGAGCAGTTCTTC.

J is TRBJ2-3 and V is TRBV7-2, with a weak D call TRBD1 (5 bases). The CDR3 totals 15 residues. Germline-derived CDR1 and CDR2 are SGHTA and FQGNSA. Trimming pared 0 bases from V and 4 bases from J, leaving 11 bases between. CDR3 amino acids: CASSLAGVLADTQYF. CDR3 coding DNA: TGTGCCAGCAGCTTAGCAGGGGTCTTGGCAGATACGCAGTATTTT.

Written as DNA, the CDR3 is TGCGCCAGCAGCCAAGTACTAGCGGGGGGCGAGACCCAGTACTTC. It codes for CASSQVLAGGETQYF. The chain uses TRBV4-1 and TRBJ2-5; TRBD2 agrees at 12 bases. The germline V gene encodes CDR1 MGHRA and CDR2 YSYEKL. The V gene end was trimmed by 1 base and the J gene end by 5 bases; junction bases not matched to a gene: 2. The CDR3 has 15 amino acids.

The V and J genes are TRBV6-1 and TRBJ2-1, with 7 bases matching TRBD2. Unmatched junction bases numbered 11, after V lost 7 bases and J lost 2 bases. CDR3 length: 16 amino acids. Germline lookup yields CDR1 MNHNS and CDR2 SASEGT. CDR3 in amino acids: CASTLSGLAAYNEQFF. The DNA for the CDR3 is TGTGCCAGCACCCTGTCGGGGCTAGCGGCCTACAATGAGCAGTTCTTC.

This clonotype was seen more than once but under ten times. The gene calls are TRBV10-3 and TRBJ2-1, with 11 bases aligning to TRBD2. After removal of 3 bases from V and 9 bases from J, the junction contained 1 base not matched to a gene. Looked up from germline, CDR1 is ENHRY and CDR2 is SYGVKD. This CDR3 is built from 13 residues. CDR3 coding DNA: TGTGCCATCAGTGAACTAGCGGGAGTTGAGCAGTTCTTC. Amino acids: CAISELAGVEQFF.

Ten or more counts support this clonotype. The chain employs TRBV5-1 and TRBJ2-2; a possible D gene is TRBD2 (6 bases). The CDR3 is made up of 16 amino acids. Germline CDR1 reads SGHRS; CDR2 reads YFSETQ. Trimming shortened V by 3 bases and J by 1 base, and 13 bases separated the two germline ends. Here the CDR3 DNA reads TGCGCCAGCAGCTGGAGGGGAGAACTGAACACCGGGGAGCTGTTTTTT. Protein product: CASSWRGELNTGELFF.

In its sample, this clonotype was seen a few times. V is TRBV7-8 and J is TRBJ2-1; 7 positions agree with TRBD2. Trimming took 1 base from V and 1 from J; bases not matched to a gene: 7. Germline loops: CDR1 SGHVS, CDR2 FQNEAQ. This CDR3 spans 17 amino acids. CDR3 nucleotides: TGTGCCAGCAGCTTAGGCGTTGCGGGGGATTCCTACAATGAGCAGTTCTTC. Residues: CASSLGVAGDSYNEQFF. The whole variable domain, remainder taken from reference TRBV7-8 and TRBJ2-1, is GAGVSQSPRYKVAKRGQDVALRCDPISGHVSLFWYQQALGQGPEFLTYFQNEAQLDKSGLPSDRFFAERPEGSVSTLKIQRTQQEDSAVYLCASSLGVAGDSYNEQFFGPGTRLTVL.

This clonotype was observed a few times. J is TRBJ2-6 and V is TRBV6-1, with D possibly being TRBD2 (6 bases). This CDR3 spans 15 amino acids. The germline V and J ends were trimmed by 7 bases and 2 bases, with 12 bases remaining between them. Germline V lookup: CDR1 MNHNS, CDR2 SASEGT. CDR3 sequence (DNA): TGTGCCAGCATTGACGGGGGTACTGGGGCCAACGTCCTGACTTTC. It encodes CASIDGGTGANVLTF.

This chain connects TRBV5-1 to TRBJ2-1, with 9 bases fitting TRBD2. The CDR3 consists of 15 residues. Germline assignment: CDR1 SGHRS and CDR2 YFSETQ. V shed 3 bases and J 7 bases; nucleotides not matched to a gene: 8. Here the CDR3 reads CASSSPGLARNEQFF. CDR3 sequence (DNA): TGCGCCAGCAGCTCACCGGGACTAGCTAGGAATGAGCAGTTCTTC. The complete variable domain, with remaining parts taken from reference TRBV5-1 and TRBJ2-1, reads KAGVTQTPRYLIKTRGQQVTLSCSPISGHRSVSWYQQTPGQGLQFLFEYFSETQRNKGNFPGRFSGRQFSNSRSEMNVSTLELGDSALYLCASSSPGLARNEQFFGPGTRLTVL.

The V gene is TRBV5-1, the J gene TRBJ2-2; D is possibly TRBD1 or TRBD2 (5 bases each). Germline V gene sequence: CDR1 SGHRS, CDR2 YFSETQ. The CDR3 is made up of 15 amino acids. V dropped 4 bases and J dropped 3 bases, with 13 bases sitting between them. The CDR3 DNA is TGCGCCAGCAGCCTAAATGGGGGTTACACCGGGGAGCTGTTTTTT. Translation: CASSLNGGYTGELFF.

The V call is TRBV6-1, the J call TRBJ2-7, with 10 bases matching TRBD2. The CDR3 contains 17 residues. V was clipped by 5 bases and J by 6 bases; unmatched bases: 16. In germline, CDR1 is MNHNS, CDR2 SASEGT. The CDR3 sequence: CASSPLLGLANRGEQYF. The CDR3 DNA is TGTGCCAGCAGTCCCCTCTTGGGACTAGCGAACCGGGGCGAGCAGTACTTC.

A note on this clonotype: At one end the junction does not follow the germline gene, possibly because of a read error. This chain uses TRBV10-3 with TRBJ2-5, with TRBD1 identical over 9 bases. CDR1 and CDR2 (germline): ENHRY, SYGVKD. The CDR3 runs 13 residues. In DNA form, the CDR3 reads TGTCCCATCAGACGGACAGGGGCGGAGACCCAGTACTTC. It encodes CPIRRTGAETQYF.

This clonotype was observed at least ten times. The chain recombines TRBV12-3 or TRBV12-4 with TRBJ1-5; 10 bases fit TRBD1. The CDR3 loop spans 15 amino acids. Trimming at V came to 6 bases and at J to 4 bases, leaving 6 bases not matched to a gene. The CDR3 region is CASRTGTGENQPQHF. CDR3 nucleotide sequence: TGTGCCAGCAGAACCGGGACAGGGGAGAATCAGCCCCAGCATTTT.

This clonotype was counted at least ten times. This chain links TRBV28 with TRBJ2-3; D unresolved. CDR3 length equals 14 residues. Germline V gene sequence: CDR1 MDHEN, CDR2 SYDVKM. Trimming pared 7 bases from V and 1 base from J, leaving 12 bases between. CDR3 region: CASNSPGGTDTQYF. In DNA, the CDR3 is TGTGCCAGCAATTCCCCAGGTGGCACAGATACGCAGTATTTT.